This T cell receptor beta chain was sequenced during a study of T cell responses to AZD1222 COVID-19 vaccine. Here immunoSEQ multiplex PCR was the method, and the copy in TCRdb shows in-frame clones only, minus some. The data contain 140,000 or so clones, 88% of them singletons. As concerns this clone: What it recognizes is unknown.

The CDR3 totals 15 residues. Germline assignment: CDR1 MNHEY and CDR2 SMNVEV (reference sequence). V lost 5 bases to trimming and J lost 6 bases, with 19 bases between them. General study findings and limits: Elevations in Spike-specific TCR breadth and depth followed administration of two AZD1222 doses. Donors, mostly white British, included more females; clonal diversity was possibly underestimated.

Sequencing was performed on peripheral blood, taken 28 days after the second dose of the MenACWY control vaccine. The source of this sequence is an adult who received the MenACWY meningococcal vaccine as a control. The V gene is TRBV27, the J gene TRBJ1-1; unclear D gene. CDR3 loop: CASSQTSRRRSEAFF. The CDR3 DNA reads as TGTGCCAGCAGTCAAACGTCTAGGAGGAGGTCTGAAGCTTTCTTT.